These T cell receptor beta chains were read from a single sample in a study of T cells in Graves' hyperthyroidism and ophthalmopathy. TCRdb independently ran MiXCR on the multiplex PCR reads; one entry per CDR3 protein. The table includes fewer than 850,000 distinct CDR3 sequences, roughly a sixth detected once. The sample taken for sequencing was blood. These receptor sequences come from a man aged 50-59 years with Graves' hyperthyroidism. CDR3s include the opening cysteine and the closing phenylalanine or tryptophan. The order of the fields is CDR3 DNA, CDR3 protein, clone size, D gene, V gene, J gene. D genes are given only for firm matches. Not every row has a clone size; where given, it reads once, few, many or a size class.

CDR3nt: TGTGCCAGCAGTTACGGGGACAACAAAAACATTCAGTACTTC
CDR3aa: CASSYGDNKNIQYF
abundance: -
d_gene: -
v_gene: TRBV6-2/TRBV6-3
j_gene: TRBJ2-4

CDR3nt: TGTGCCAGTCAGGCAGGGTTGGCCACTGAAGCTTTCTTT
CDR3aa: CASQAGLATEAFF
abundance: many
d_gene: -
v_gene: TRBV6-2/TRBV6-3
j_gene: TRBJ1-1

CDR3nt: TGTGCCAGTAGTTGGGGCCGGCGCCAGACTTACACCGGGGAGCTGTTTTTT
CDR3aa: CASSWGRRQTYTGELFF
abundance: few
d_gene: -
v_gene: TRBV19
j_gene: TRBJ2-2

CDR3nt: TGTGCCAGCAGTTGGACAGGGCGAAATCAGCCCCAGCATTTT
CDR3aa: CASSWTGRNQPQHF
abundance: many
d_gene: TRBD1
v_gene: TRBV28
j_gene: TRBJ1-5

CDR3nt: TGTGCCAGCAGTCCGGGACAGGGTTATGGAAACACCATATATTTT
CDR3aa: CASSPGQGYGNTIYF
abundance: -
d_gene: TRBD1
v_gene: TRBV28
j_gene: TRBJ1-3

CDR3nt: TGTGCCAGCAGCTTGCCGGACCTATCTGGGGCCAACGTCCTGACTTTC
CDR3aa: CASSLPDLSGANVLTF
abundance: -
d_gene: -
v_gene: TRBV7-6
j_gene: TRBJ2-6

CDR3nt: TGTGCCAGCATAAAAAGCGGGGTACGTGAGACCCAGTACTTC
CDR3aa: CASIKSGVRETQYF
abundance: many
d_gene: TRBD2
v_gene: TRBV28
j_gene: TRBJ2-5

CDR3nt: TGTGCCAGCACCCGGGACGGTGGGGAGACCCAGTACTTC
CDR3aa: CASTRDGGETQYF
abundance: many
d_gene: -
v_gene: TRBV28
j_gene: TRBJ2-5

CDR3nt: TGTGCCAGCAGTTTAGGAGGATCTGAAGCTTTCTTT
CDR3aa: CASSLGGSEAFF
abundance: many
d_gene: -
v_gene: TRBV12-3/TRBV12-4
j_gene: TRBJ1-1

CDR3nt: TGTGCCAGCAGTTACTCATTCGGGGCATATGGCTACACCTTC
CDR3aa: CASSYSFGAYGYTF
abundance: many
d_gene: -
v_gene: TRBV6-2/TRBV6-3
j_gene: TRBJ1-2

CDR3nt: TGTGCCAGCAGCTCCCGGGTGTCTAGCGGGTACAATGAGCAGTTCTTC
CDR3aa: CASSSRVSSGYNEQFF
abundance: few
d_gene: TRBD2
v_gene: TRBV13
j_gene: TRBJ2-1

CDR3nt: TGTGCCAGCTCACCAGTTCGGAGCAATGAAAAACTGTTTTTT
CDR3aa: CASSPVRSNEKLFF
abundance: many
d_gene: -
v_gene: TRBV18
j_gene: TRBJ1-4

CDR3nt: TGTGCCAGCAGTTTACCGGGACGGGACTACGAGCAGTACTTC
CDR3aa: CASSLPGRDYEQYF
abundance: many
d_gene: -
v_gene: TRBV28
j_gene: TRBJ2-7

CDR3nt: TGTGCCAGCAGCTTAGAGTATTTTGGCAGGGACGAGACCCAGTACTTC
CDR3aa: CASSLEYFGRDETQYF
abundance: many
d_gene: -
v_gene: TRBV11-2
j_gene: TRBJ2-5

CDR3nt: TGCGCCAGCGGGGACGGCAACCAAGAGACCCAGTACTTC
CDR3aa: CASGDGNQETQYF
abundance: many
d_gene: -
v_gene: TRBV5-1
j_gene: TRBJ2-5

CDR3nt: TGTGCCAGCAGCCCTAGCAGCCTTAGGGATGAGCAGTTCTTC
CDR3aa: CASSPSSLRDEQFF
abundance: -
d_gene: -
v_gene: TRBV11-2
j_gene: TRBJ2-1

CDR3nt: TGTGCCAGCAGTTTAATCTCCCACGGACGAAACGAGCAGTACTTC
CDR3aa: CASSLISHGRNEQYF
abundance: many
d_gene: -
v_gene: TRBV12-3/TRBV12-4
j_gene: TRBJ2-7

CDR3nt: TGTGCCAGCTCAGCGGGACCCGATCTTCGCGCGCAGTATTTT
CDR3aa: CASSAGPDLRAQYF
abundance: few
d_gene: TRBD2
v_gene: TRBV6-1
j_gene: TRBJ2-3

CDR3nt: TGTGCCAGCAGTCTTGAGGTTCTGGAGACCCAGTACTTC
CDR3aa: CASSLEVLETQYF
abundance: many
d_gene: -
v_gene: TRBV12-3/TRBV12-4
j_gene: TRBJ2-5

CDR3nt: TGTGCCAGCAGTTTACGGACAGGGAATGAAAAACTGTTTTTT
CDR3aa: CASSLRTGNEKLFF
abundance: many
d_gene: TRBD1
v_gene: TRBV27
j_gene: TRBJ1-4

CDR3nt: TGCAGCGTTTTCAAGGTGGGGGCAGGGACTGAAGCTTTCTTT
CDR3aa: CSVFKVGAGTEAFF
abundance: many
d_gene: -
v_gene: TRBV29-1
j_gene: TRBJ1-1

CDR3nt: TGCGCCAGCAGCTCGCAAGCGGGAGTTGCAGATACGCAGTATTTT
CDR3aa: CASSSQAGVADTQYF
abundance: many
d_gene: TRBD2
v_gene: TRBV5-1
j_gene: TRBJ2-3

CDR3nt: TGTGCCAGCAGCCGCCGTGGGACAGCATACAATGAGCAGTTCTTC
CDR3aa: CASSRRGTAYNEQFF
abundance: many
d_gene: TRBD1
v_gene: TRBV13
j_gene: TRBJ2-1

CDR3nt: TGTGCCAGCAGTTTCGGCGAGGGGCTGGGGGAACCTGAAGCTTTCTTT
CDR3aa: CASSFGEGLGEPEAFF
abundance: few
d_gene: -
v_gene: TRBV12-3/TRBV12-4
j_gene: TRBJ1-1

CDR3nt: TGTGCCAGCAGTTTAAGGACAGGGACTCAGCCCCAGCATTTT
CDR3aa: CASSLRTGTQPQHF
abundance: few
d_gene: TRBD1
v_gene: TRBV12-3/TRBV12-4
j_gene: TRBJ1-5

CDR3nt: TGTGCCAGTAGTACCGGGGACAGGGGGCGTGCCGGGGAGCTGTTTTTT
CDR3aa: CASSTGDRGRAGELFF
abundance: many
d_gene: TRBD1
v_gene: TRBV19
j_gene: TRBJ2-2

CDR3nt: TGTGCCAGCGGACGGTTACAGAAGGTCGGGGACGAGCAGTACTTC
CDR3aa: CASGRLQKVGDEQYF
abundance: many
d_gene: -
v_gene: TRBV27
j_gene: TRBJ2-7

CDR3nt: TGTGCCACCAGTGATTTCTTTCGGGGACAATCCCTCAATGAGCAGTTCTTC
CDR3aa: CATSDFFRGQSLNEQFF
abundance: many
d_gene: -
v_gene: TRBV24-1
j_gene: TRBJ2-1